This TCR beta chain was captured in a study of response to subunit inactivated influenza vaccine. In the case of this clonotype: What it recognizes is unknown.

TCRdb reprocessed the RT-PCR reads with MiXCR, giving one entry per CDR3 protein. The sample has about 830,000 distinct CDR3 sequences; less than 20% are singletons. General study findings and limits: Researchers suggested that each seasonal influenza vaccination recruits few new T cells.

The germline V gene encodes CDR1 SEHNR and CDR2 FQNEAQ (reference sequence). There are 15 residues in the CDR3. Germline trimming cut 1 base from V and 5 bases from J; bases unmatched to any gene: 4. Sequenced here: PBMCs from blood, sampled about 5 days after vaccination. The V gene is TRBV7-9, the J gene TRBJ1-4; 7 bases match TRBD1. This receptor was taken from a man aged 50 or older who received an inactivated influenza vaccine. In DNA, the CDR3 is TGTGCCAGCAGCTTAGTAGGGACAGAGAATGAAAAACTGTTTTTT. Its protein product is CASSLVGTENEKLFF.